This T cell receptor beta chain was profiled in a study of blood T cell repertoires in COVID-19. About the study: T cells, B-cell-depleted T cells, or PBMCs provided the cDNA or gDNA that served as material.

The ends were cut back, 3 bases at V and 8 bases at J, with 9 bases in the middle. The CDR3 loop spans 12 amino acids. The germline V gene encodes CDR1 SEHNR and CDR2 FQNEAQ (reference sequence). Original processing notes: Cell counts per sample came from amplifying reference gene primers. Produced via immunoSEQ multiplex PCR; TCRdb's table is partial and in-frame only. The D gene and trimming were derived from the DNA, and the V and J assignments and clone size from that table. Of roughly 140,000 clones in the sample, 80% to 90% were seen once. The rearrangement uses TRBV7-9 and TRBJ2-3, with D unclear. The material sequenced was peripheral blood. The source is a woman in her forties with acute or convalescent COVID-19. CDR3 amino acids: CASSFQRGTQYF. The CDR3 nucleotides read TGTGCCAGCAGCTTTCAGCGCGGTACGCAGTATTTT. The entire variable domain, with the rest obtained from reference TRBV7-9 and TRBJ2-3, is as follows: DTGVSQNPRHKITKRGQNVTFRCDPISEHNRLYWYRQTLGQGPEFLTYFQNEAQLEKSRLLSDRFSAERPKGSFSTLEIQRTEQGDSAMYLCASSFQRGTQYFGPGTRLTVL.